The next 32 T cell receptor beta chains were all read from a single sample in a study of blood T cell dynamics during melanoma immunotherapy. Only in-frame clones appear in the TCRdb table, and some are missing; sequencing was by immunoSEQ multiplex PCR. Of around 10,000 clones listed, 80% are singletons. Time point noted: week 3, after first cycle of checkpoint inhibitor. This specimen consisted of blood, obtained from a patient treated with checkpoint blockade. These receptors were obtained from a human donor with melanoma.

The chain is built from TRBV9 and TRBJ1-4; possible D gene TRBD1, 5 bases. This CDR3 has 16 amino acids. Trimming cost V 2 bases and J 3 bases, with 14 bases left between them. Germline V gives CDR1 SGDLS, CDR2 YYNGEE. This CDR3 reads CASSVGPGTPNEKLFF. In DNA, the CDR3 is TGTGCCAGCAGCGTTGGCCCAGGGACGCCTAATGAAAAACTGTTTTTT.

This rearrangement joins TRBV29-1 to TRBJ2-3; TRBD2 matches 12 bases. V shed 7 bases and J 5 bases; nucleotides not matched to a gene: 13. This CDR3 has 16 amino acids. Germline-derived CDR1 and CDR2 are SQVTM and ANQGSEA. The DNA of the CDR3 is TGCAGCGGGGTCCCCGCTAGCGGGAGGGCCCGAGATACGCAGTATTTT. This translates into CSGVPASGRARDTQYF.

J is TRBJ1-1 and V is TRBV7-2; the match to TRBD1 covers 7 bases. The CDR3 length is 16 residues. J was trimmed by 2 bases and V by 2 bases; bases with no gene match: 8. Looked up from germline, CDR1 is SGHTA and CDR2 is FQGNSA. CDR3 nucleotides: TGTGCCAGCAGCTTACAAGTCAGGGGGAGAAACACTGAAGCTTTCTTT. Protein: CASSLQVRGRNTEAFF.

This clone occurred a few times. The same CDR3 arises from other DNA sequences in this sample as well. V and J are TRBV4-3 and TRBJ2-5; possibly TRBD2 for D (5 bases). CDR1 and CDR2 (germline): LGHNA, YSLEER. The germline V and J ends were trimmed by 0 bases and 5 bases, with 10 bases remaining between them. The CDR3 runs 14 residues. The chain's CDR3 is CASSQDRSGETQYF. CDR3 nucleotide sequence: TGCGCCAGCAGCCAAGATCGGTCGGGGGAGACCCAGTACTTC.

The V call is TRBV5-1, the J call TRBJ2-3; 9 bases are a match to TRBD1. The CDR3 is 15 amino acids. The ends lost 4 bases at V and 4 bases at J; junction bases unmatched: 7. Germline V gene sequence: CDR1 SGHRS, CDR2 YFSETQ. The CDR3 bases are TGCGCCAGCAGCCAGGACAGGGGATCTGCAGATACGCAGTATTTT. Its protein is CASSQDRGSADTQYF.

This clone showed up just a few times. Here the CDR3 reads CASSLAGPEYFPYEQYF. As DNA, the CDR3 is TGTGCCAGCAGCTTGGCCGGGCCAGAGTATTTTCCCTACGAGCAGTACTTC. The chain employs TRBV5-5 and TRBJ2-7; D remains ambiguous. V was shortened by 0 bases and J by 2 bases, with 18 bases between the two germline ends. This CDR3 comprises 17 residues. Germline V gene data show CDR1 as SGHKS and CDR2 as YYEKEE (reference sequence).

This rearrangement joins TRBV19 to TRBJ1-6; possible D gene TRBD1, 6 bases. Germline V lookup: CDR1 LNHDA, CDR2 SQIVND (reference sequence). The CDR3 totals 15 residues. V was pared by 2 bases and J by 10 bases, with 15 bases between. CDR3 loop: CASSINMAGESPLHF. In DNA form, the CDR3 reads TGTGCCAGTAGTATAAATATGGCAGGGGAGTCACCCCTCCACTTT.

This clone was observed once. The CDR3 bases are TGTGCCAGCAGTTTAAGCTCCGGGACAGGCACAGATACGCAGTATTTT. Translation: CASSLSSGTGTDTQYF. The V and J genes are TRBV28 and TRBJ2-3; the match to TRBD1 covers 7 bases. The CDR3 has 16 residues. V dropped 2 bases and J dropped 1; count of bases not matched to a gene: 6. Germline assignment: CDR1 MDHEN and CDR2 SYDVKM.

The chain is built from TRBV7-2 and TRBJ2-7; D is unclear. The CDR3 consists of 11 residues. CDR1 is SGHTA and CDR2 is FQGNSA in the germline V gene. Trimming stripped 6 bases from V and 5 bases from J, with 8 bases between. The CDR3 region is CASSRHNEQYF. The CDR3 bases are TGTGCCAGCAGTCGTCACAACGAGCAGTACTTC.

The CDR3 DNA reads TGTGCCAGCAGCCAAGCGTACGGGACCCGGGGGTACGAGCAGTACTTC. Residues: CASSQAYGTRGYEQYF. This sequence joins TRBV4-2 and TRBJ2-7; maybe TRBD2 (6 bases). The germline gives CDR1 LGHNA, CDR2 YNFKEQ. This CDR3 spans 16 amino acids. Trimming pared 1 base from V and 4 bases from J, leaving 17 bases between.

This clone came up a few times. The CDR3 loop reads CASRLQGFGPQHF. In DNA form, the CDR3 reads TGTGCCAGCAGGCTACAGGGGTTTGGTCCCCAGCATTTT. The chain carries TRBV2 and TRBJ1-5, with 7 bases identical to TRBD1. The CDR3 contains 13 residues. J gave up 10 bases and V 6 bases, and 9 bases lay outside the gene matches. Germline V CDR1 and CDR2: SNHLY, FYNNEI. Full variable domain (missing parts from reference TRBV2 and TRBJ1-5): EPEVTQTPSHQVTQMGQEVILRCVPISNHLYFYWYRQILGQKVEFLVSFYNNEISEKSEIFDDQFSVERPDGSNFTLKIRSTKLEDSAMYFCASRLQGFGPQHFGDGTRLSIL.

The chain carries TRBV28 and TRBJ2-1; D is unresolved. Germline CDR1 and CDR2: MDHEN and SYDVKM. The V gene lost 1 base and the J gene lost 5 bases, with 0 bases spanning the gap. The CDR3 loop spans 11 amino acids. In nucleotides, the CDR3 is TGTGCCAGCAGTTTATACAATGAGCAGTTCTTC. This sequence encodes CASSLYNEQFF.

The genes are TRBV7-2 and TRBJ2-1; D may be TRBD1 (5 bases). Trimming cost V 1 base and J 3 bases, with 10 bases left between them. Germline lookup yields CDR1 SGHTA and CDR2 FQGNSA. The CDR3 covers 15 residues. The chain's CDR3 is CASSLDRSLYNEQFF. The CDR3 DNA sequence: TGTGCCAGCAGCTTAGACAGGTCCCTCTACAATGAGCAGTTCTTC.

The CDR3 DNA reads as TGTGCCACCGGGGCGGGTCGTAACCATGAGCAGTTCTTC. Protein sequence: CATGAGRNHEQFF. The rearrangement uses TRBV15 and TRBJ2-1; D may be TRBD1 or TRBD2 (5 bases each). The germline V and J ends were trimmed by 8 bases and 8 bases, with 16 bases remaining between them. The CDR3 extends over 13 amino acids. Germline loops: CDR1 LNHNV, CDR2 YYDKDF (reference sequence).

The chain employs TRBV7-9 and TRBJ1-6, with D tentatively TRBD1 (6 bases). This CDR3 has 14 residues. From germline, CDR1 is SEHNR and CDR2 FQNEAQ (reference sequence). Trimming stripped 3 bases from V and 10 bases from J, with 13 bases between. DNA for the CDR3: TGTGCCAGCAGCTTTAGGACAGATGCCTCACCCCTCCACTTT. Its protein product is CASSFRTDASPLHF.

This chain links TRBV5-4 with TRBJ2-1, with D perhaps matching TRBD1 (7 bases). The CDR3 consists of 16 residues. CDR1 and CDR2 (germline): SGHNT, YYREEE (reference sequence). The V end lost 3 bases, the J end lost 6 bases, and 19 bases lay between the germline ends. CDR3 sequence reads: CASSSPTHRGGNEQFF. The DNA of the CDR3 is TGTGCCAGCAGCTCGCCTACCCACAGGGGAGGCAATGAGCAGTTCTTC.

This clone was seen only a few times. The rearrangement joins TRBV11-3 to TRBJ2-2; D might be TRBD2 (5 bases). Germline CDR1 is SGHNT and CDR2 is YENEEA. The CDR3 runs 13 residues. Trimming cost V 4 bases and J 6 bases, with 9 bases left between them. The CDR3 bases are TGTGCCAGCAGCTCGAGGGATCCCGGGGAGCTGTTTTTT. Its translation: CASSSRDPGELFF.

This chain joins TRBV11-2 and TRBJ2-7; 8 bases map to TRBD2. From germline, CDR1 is SGHAT and CDR2 FQNNGV. The trim removed 2 bases at V and 4 bases at J, leaving 4 bases unmatched. The CDR3 runs to 14 residues. CDR3 sequence: CASSLRAGAYEQYF. CDR3 sequence (DNA): TGTGCCAGCAGCTTAAGAGCGGGAGCTTACGAGCAGTACTTC.

The chain uses TRBV5-1 and TRBJ2-5; weak D call: TRBD2 (6 bases). The assigned J gene may be wrong: the sequence end matches TRBJ2-7 better. This CDR3 contains 13 residues. Germline CDR1 is SGHRS and CDR2 is YFSETQ. CDR3: CASSFTGVGEQYF. The CDR3 bases are TGCGCCAGCAGCTTTACGGGGGTAGGCGAGCAGTACTTC.

As to this clone: The sample has other DNA sequences that encode this CDR3 too. V usage is TRBV20-1 and J usage is TRBJ2-5; D unresolved. CDR3 length: 10 residues. Trimming took 6 bases from V and 4 from J, leaving 6 bases between them. The germline V gene encodes CDR1 DFQATT and CDR2 SNEGSKA (reference sequence). The CDR3 nucleotides read TGCAGTGCCCTGGGAGAGACCCAGTACTTC. Translation gives CSALGETQYF.

The J gene is TRBJ2-3, the V gene TRBV29-1, with TRBD1 identical over 9 bases. Looked up from germline, CDR1 is SQVTM and CDR2 is ANQGSEA. The J segment lost 6 bases and the V segment lost 6 bases, leaving 7 bases of the junction unmatched. The CDR3 covers 13 residues. CDR3 region: CSVEGQGYDTQYF. DNA of the CDR3: TGCAGCGTGGAGGGACAGGGCTACGATACGCAGTATTTT.

This rearrangement joins TRBV11-2 to TRBJ1-6; no firm D call. Trimming left V 1 base short and J 14 bases short, with 6 bases between. This CDR3 spans 11 amino acids. Per the germline V gene, CDR1 is SGHAT and CDR2 is FQNNGV. This CDR3 is CASSLGPALHF. The CDR3 DNA reads TGTGCCAGCAGCTTAGGGCCTGCCCTCCACTTT.

The chain links TRBV5-6 to TRBJ2-5; D not certain. The germline V gene has CDR1 SGHDT and CDR2 YYEEEE. The CDR3 spans 14 residues. The V gene lost 2 bases and the J gene lost 2 bases, with 10 bases spanning the gap. The CDR3 reads CASSFTVRQETQYF. The CDR3 region has the DNA TGTGCCAGCAGCTTTACGGTCCGGCAAGAGACCCAGTACTTC.

The genes are TRBV5-6 and TRBJ1-3; D is undetermined. Looked up from germline, CDR1 is SGHDT and CDR2 is YYEEEE. The CDR3 is made up of 13 amino acids. V was pared by 4 bases and J by 1 base, with 6 bases between. The CDR3 protein is CASSLGSGNTIYF. CDR3 coding DNA: TGTGCCAGCAGCCTAGGGTCTGGAAACACCATATATTTT. Supplemented by reference TRBV5-6 and TRBJ1-3, the full variable domain reads DAGVTQSPTHLIKTRGQQVTLRCSPKSGHDTVSWYQQALGQGPQFIFQYYEEEERQRGNFPDRFSGHQFPNYSSELNVNALLLGDSALYLCASSLGSGNTIYFGEGSWLTVV.

Turning to this clone: At one of its ends the junction is not consistent with the germline gene, which may arise from a read error. The chain recombines TRBV14 with TRBJ2-2, with D tentatively TRBD1 or TRBD2 (5 bases each). This CDR3 spans 16 amino acids. CDR1 is SGHDN and CDR2 is FVKESK in the germline V gene. The CDR3 DNA reads TGTGCCAGCAGCCAAAATCTGGGGCCGGGATACCGGGGAGCTGTTTTT. It encodes CASSQNLGPGYRGAVF.

This chain links TRBV5-1 with TRBJ2-7; 7 bases are a match to TRBD1. Germline-derived CDR1 and CDR2 are SGHRS and YFSETQ. This CDR3 spans 13 amino acids. The V gene end was trimmed by 5 bases and the J gene end by 5 bases; junction bases not matched to a gene: 7. CDR3 loop: CASRPPTGDEQYF. DNA of the CDR3: TGCGCCAGCAGGCCTCCAACAGGGGACGAGCAGTACTTC.

This rearrangement joins TRBV7-3 to TRBJ1-1; D is uncertain. In germline, CDR1 is SGHTA, CDR2 FQGTGA. The CDR3 has 13 amino acids. The V end was cut by 6 bases, the J end by 1 base, with 9 bases between. CDR3 region: CASSLSWNTEAFF. The DNA of the CDR3 is TGTGCCAGCAGTCTTTCTTGGAACACTGAAGCTTTCTTT.

The count of this clone is one. The CDR3 region is CASSDGDPENSPLHF. The CDR3 nucleotides read TGTGCCAGCAGTGACGGGGACCCGGAAAATTCACCCCTCCACTTT. The chain employs TRBV6-4 and TRBJ1-6, with D possibly TRBD1 on 5 matching bases. The CDR3 has 15 amino acids. Trimming removed 2 bases from V and 7 bases from J, with 12 bases in between. From germline, CDR1 is MRHNA and CDR2 SNTAGT.

This clone has only one observation. V usage is TRBV7-3 and J usage is TRBJ2-2; D gene ambiguous. CDR1 SGHTA and CDR2 FQGTGA come from the germline V gene. The length of the CDR3 is 14 residues. V gave up 7 bases and J gave up 2 bases, with 11 bases separating them. The DNA of the CDR3 is TGTGCCAGCAAAGACCAACCTAACACCGGGGAGCTGTTTTTT. Encoded protein: CASKDQPNTGELFF.

The chain combines TRBV4-3 with TRBJ1-6; 8 bases match TRBD1. CDR1 is LGHNA and CDR2 is YSLEER in the germline V gene. Trimming at V came to 4 bases and at J to 11 bases, leaving 13 bases not matched to a gene. This CDR3 has 16 amino acids. CDR3 in amino acids: CASSRDPGGEGAPLHF. DNA of the CDR3: TGCGCCAGCAGCCGAGACCCAGGGGGCGAAGGGGCACCCCTCCACTTT.

The rearrangement uses TRBV28 and TRBJ1-1; TRBD1 is a possible D gene (5 bases). The V end was cut by 7 bases, the J end by 2 bases, with 23 bases between. The CDR3 has 17 amino acids. Germline V lookup: CDR1 MDHEN, CDR2 SYDVKM. CDR3 region: CASNLPGDGFANTEAFF. CDR3 DNA: TGTGCCAGCAACCTTCCGGGGGACGGTTTTGCCAACACTGAAGCTTTCTTT.

This rearrangement joins TRBV6-1 to TRBJ2-2; D possibly matches TRBD1 or TRBD2 (5 bases each). Germline loops: CDR1 MNHNS, CDR2 SASEGT. V was clipped by 1 base and J by 6 bases, with 9 bases between them. The length of the CDR3 is 14 residues. The CDR3, as DNA: TGTGCCAGCAGTGAAGTCCTGGGGGCCGGGGAGCTGTTTTTT. It codes for CASSEVLGAGELFF.